This T cell receptor (beta chain) originates from a study of cytomegalovirus exposure and HLA in healthy donors. The table came from immunoSEQ multiplex PCR; TCRdb's copy has only in-frame clones and leaves some out. The sample lists approximately 270,000 clones; roughly 87% were seen once. Points from the study as a whole: Rarity marked most TCR sequences, yet some public TCRs occurred in many donors. Some TCR beta chains (about 170 of them) were listed as cytomegalovirus-associated. Both high specificity and high sensitivity reportedly marked the classifier's diagnosis of cytomegalovirus status. A subsequent analysis found that TCR clusters from the first cohort also tended to co-occur in the approximately 130 validation repertoires, with 90% to 95% of cluster scores above 0.

A note on this clone: Its antigen is currently unknown.

The CDR3 covers 14 residues. Germline CDR1 reads SNHLY; CDR2 reads FYNNEI. V trimming: 6 bases; J trimming: 4 bases; junction bases outside the gene matches: 6. V and J are TRBV2 and TRBJ1-1; 9 bases align to TRBD1. The sequence came from a man between 18 and 35 years old in good health and CMV-seropositive. The sequenced material came from PBMCs. CDR3 protein: CASRTGGSGTEAFF. The CDR3 nucleotides read TGTGCCAGCAGAACAGGGGGCTCGGGCACTGAAGCTTTCTTT.